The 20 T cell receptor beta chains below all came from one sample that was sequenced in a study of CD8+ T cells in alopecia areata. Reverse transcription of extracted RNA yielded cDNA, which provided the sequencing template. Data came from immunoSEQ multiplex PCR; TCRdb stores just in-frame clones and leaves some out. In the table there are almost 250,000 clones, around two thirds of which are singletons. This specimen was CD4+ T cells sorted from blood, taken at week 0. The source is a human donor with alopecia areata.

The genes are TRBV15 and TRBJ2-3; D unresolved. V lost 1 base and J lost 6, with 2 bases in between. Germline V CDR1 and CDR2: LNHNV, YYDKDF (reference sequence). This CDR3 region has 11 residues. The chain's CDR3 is CATSRGDTQYF. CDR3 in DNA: TGTGCCACCAGCAGAGGGGATACGCAGTATTTT.

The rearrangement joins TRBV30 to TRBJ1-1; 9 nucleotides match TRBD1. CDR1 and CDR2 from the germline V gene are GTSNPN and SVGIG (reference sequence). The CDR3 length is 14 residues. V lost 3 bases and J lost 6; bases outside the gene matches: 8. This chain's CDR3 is CAWRAQGASPEAFF. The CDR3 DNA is TGTGCCTGGAGGGCACAGGGGGCGTCCCCTGAAGCTTTCTTT.

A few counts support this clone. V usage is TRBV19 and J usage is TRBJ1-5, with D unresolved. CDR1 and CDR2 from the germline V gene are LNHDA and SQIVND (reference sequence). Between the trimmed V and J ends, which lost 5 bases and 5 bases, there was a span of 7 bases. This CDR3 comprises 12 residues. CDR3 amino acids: CASSGNHQPQHF. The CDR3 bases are TGTGCCAGTAGTGGAAATCATCAGCCCCAGCATTTT.

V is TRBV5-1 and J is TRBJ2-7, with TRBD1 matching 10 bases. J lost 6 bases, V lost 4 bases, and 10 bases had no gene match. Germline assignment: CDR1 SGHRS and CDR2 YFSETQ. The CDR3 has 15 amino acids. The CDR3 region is CASSGTGTGASEQYF. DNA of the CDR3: TGCGCCAGCAGCGGAACCGGGACAGGGGCGTCCGAGCAGTACTTC.

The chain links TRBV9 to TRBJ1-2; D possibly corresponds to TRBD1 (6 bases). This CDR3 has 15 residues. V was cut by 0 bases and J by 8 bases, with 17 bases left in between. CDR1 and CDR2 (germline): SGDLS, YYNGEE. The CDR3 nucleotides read TGTGCCAGCAGCGTAGACCTACAGGGATCGAGAGGCTACACCTTC. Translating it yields CASSVDLQGSRGYTF. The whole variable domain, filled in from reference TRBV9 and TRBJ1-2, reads DSGVTQTPKHLITATGQRVTLRCSPRSGDLSVYWYQQSLDQGLQFLIQYYNGEERAKGNILERFSAQQFPDLHSELNLSSLELGDSALYFCASSVDLQGSRGYTFGSGTRLTVV.

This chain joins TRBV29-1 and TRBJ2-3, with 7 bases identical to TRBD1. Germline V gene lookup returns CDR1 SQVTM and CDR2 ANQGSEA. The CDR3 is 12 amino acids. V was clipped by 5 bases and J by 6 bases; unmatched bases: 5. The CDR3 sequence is CSVRTGSDTQYF. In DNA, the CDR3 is TGCAGCGTTAGGACAGGCAGCGATACGCAGTATTTT.

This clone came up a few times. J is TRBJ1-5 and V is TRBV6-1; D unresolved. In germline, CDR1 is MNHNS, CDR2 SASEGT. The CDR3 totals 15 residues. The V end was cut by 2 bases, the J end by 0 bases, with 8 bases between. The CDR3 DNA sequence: TGTGCCAGCAGTGAAATGGGAGGTAGCAATCAGCCCCAGCATTTT. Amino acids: CASSEMGGSNQPQHF.

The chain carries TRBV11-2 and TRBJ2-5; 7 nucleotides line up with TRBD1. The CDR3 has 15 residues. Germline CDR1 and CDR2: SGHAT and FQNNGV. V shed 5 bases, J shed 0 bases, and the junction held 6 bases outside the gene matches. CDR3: CASSPYDRDQETQYF. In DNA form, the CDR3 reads TGTGCCAGCAGCCCCTATGACAGGGACCAAGAGACCCAGTACTTC. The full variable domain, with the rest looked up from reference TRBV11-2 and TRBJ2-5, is EAGVAQSPRYKIIEKRQSVAFWCNPISGHATLYWYQQILGQGPKLLIQFQNNGVVDDSQLPKDRFSAERLKGVDSTLKIQPAKLEDSAVYLCASSPYDRDQETQYFGPGTRLLVL.

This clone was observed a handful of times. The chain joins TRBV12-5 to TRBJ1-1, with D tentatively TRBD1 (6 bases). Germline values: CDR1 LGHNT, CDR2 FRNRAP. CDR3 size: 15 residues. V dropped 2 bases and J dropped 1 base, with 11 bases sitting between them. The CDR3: CASGLTGRKNTEAFF. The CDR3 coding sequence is TGTGCTAGTGGTTTGACAGGGAGGAAGAACACTGAAGCTTTCTTT.

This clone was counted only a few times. In DNA, the CDR3 is TGTGCCAGCAGCGTAGTAGCCCCGAGAGAGACCCAGTACTTC. Protein sequence: CASSVVAPRETQYF. The chain is built from TRBV11-2 and TRBJ2-5; no reliable D call. CDR1 is SGHAT and CDR2 is FQNNGV in the germline V gene. V lost 5 bases, J lost 4 bases, and 14 bases lay in between. The CDR3 sequence is 14 residues long.

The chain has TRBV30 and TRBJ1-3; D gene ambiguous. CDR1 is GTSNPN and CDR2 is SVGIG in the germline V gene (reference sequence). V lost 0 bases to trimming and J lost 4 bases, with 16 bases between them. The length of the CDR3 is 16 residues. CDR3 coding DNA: TGTGCCTGGAGTGTATTAAGTACTCGGCGGGGAAACACCATATATTTT. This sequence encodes CAWSVLSTRRGNTIYF.

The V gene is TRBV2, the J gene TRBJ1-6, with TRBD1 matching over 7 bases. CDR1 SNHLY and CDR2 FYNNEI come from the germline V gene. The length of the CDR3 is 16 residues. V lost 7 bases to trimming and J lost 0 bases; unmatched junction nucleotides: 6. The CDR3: CASMTGHSSYNSPLHF. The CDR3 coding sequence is TGTGCCAGCATGACAGGGCATAGCTCCTATAATTCACCCCTCCACTTT. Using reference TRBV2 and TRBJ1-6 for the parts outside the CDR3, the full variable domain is EPEVTQTPSHQVTQMGQEVILRCVPISNHLYFYWYRQILGQKVEFLVSFYNNEISEKSEIFDDQFSVERPDGSNFTLKIRSTKLEDSAMYFCASMTGHSSYNSPLHFGNGTRLTVT.

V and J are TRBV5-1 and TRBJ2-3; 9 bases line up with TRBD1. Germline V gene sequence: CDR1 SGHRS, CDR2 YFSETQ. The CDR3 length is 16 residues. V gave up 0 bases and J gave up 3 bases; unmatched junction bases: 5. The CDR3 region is CASSLGTGASTDTQYF. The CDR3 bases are TGCGCCAGCAGCTTGGGGACAGGGGCCTCGACAGATACGCAGTATTTT.

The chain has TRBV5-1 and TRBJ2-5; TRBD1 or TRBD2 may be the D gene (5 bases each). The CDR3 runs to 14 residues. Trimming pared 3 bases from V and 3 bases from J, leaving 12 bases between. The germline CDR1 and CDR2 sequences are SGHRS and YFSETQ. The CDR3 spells CASSWGSMEETQYF. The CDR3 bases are TGCGCCAGCAGCTGGGGGTCGATGGAAGAGACCCAGTACTTC.

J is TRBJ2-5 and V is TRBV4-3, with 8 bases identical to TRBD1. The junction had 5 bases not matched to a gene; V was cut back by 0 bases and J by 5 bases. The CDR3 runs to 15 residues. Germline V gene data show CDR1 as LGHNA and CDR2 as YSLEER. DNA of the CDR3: TGCGCCAGCAGCCAAGATCAGGGGGCCCGGGAGACCCAGTACTTC. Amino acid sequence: CASSQDQGARETQYF.

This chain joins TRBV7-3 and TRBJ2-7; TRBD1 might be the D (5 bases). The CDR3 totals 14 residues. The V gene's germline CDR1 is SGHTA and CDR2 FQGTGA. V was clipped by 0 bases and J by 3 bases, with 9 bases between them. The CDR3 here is CASSLTADSYEQYF. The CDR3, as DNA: TGTGCCAGCAGCTTAACAGCAGACAGCTACGAGCAGTACTTC.

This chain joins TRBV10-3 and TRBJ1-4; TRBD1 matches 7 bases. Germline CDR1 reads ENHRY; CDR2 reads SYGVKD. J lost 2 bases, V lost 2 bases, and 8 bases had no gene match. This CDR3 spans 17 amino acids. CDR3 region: CAISEGGTGATNEKLFF. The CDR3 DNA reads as TGTGCCATCAGTGAGGGGGGAACAGGGGCGACTAATGAAAAACTGTTTTTT.

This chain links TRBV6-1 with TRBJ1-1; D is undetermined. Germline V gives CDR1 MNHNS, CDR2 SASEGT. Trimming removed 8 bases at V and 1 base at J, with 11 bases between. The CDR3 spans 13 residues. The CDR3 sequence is CASANLGNTEAFF. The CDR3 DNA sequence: TGTGCCAGCGCAAATCTAGGGAACACTGAAGCTTTCTTT.

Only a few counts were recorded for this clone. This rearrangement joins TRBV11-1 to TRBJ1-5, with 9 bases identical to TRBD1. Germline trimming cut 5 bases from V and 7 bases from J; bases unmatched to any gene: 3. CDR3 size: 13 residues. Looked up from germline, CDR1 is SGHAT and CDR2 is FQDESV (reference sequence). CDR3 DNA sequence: TGTGCCAGCAGCCAGGACAGGGGACAGCCCCAGCATTTT. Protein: CASSQDRGQPQHF. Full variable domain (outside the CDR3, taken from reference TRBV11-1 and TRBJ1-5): EAEVAQSPRYKITEKSQAVAFWCDPISGHATLYWYRQILGQGPELLVQFQDESVVDDSQLPKDRFSAERLKGVDSTLKIQPAELGDSAMYLCASSQDRGQPQHFGDGTRLSIL.

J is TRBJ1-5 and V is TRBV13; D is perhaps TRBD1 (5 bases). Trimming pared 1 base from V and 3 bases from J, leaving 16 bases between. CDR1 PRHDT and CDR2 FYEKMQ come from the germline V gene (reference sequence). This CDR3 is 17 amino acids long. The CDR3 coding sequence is TGTGCCAGCAGCTTAGAGAGCCCACCCAGGGACAATCAGCCCCAGCATTTT. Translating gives CASSLESPPRDNQPQHF.